A single sample is the source of the 32 T cell receptor beta chains below, sequenced in a study of T cell repertoires in cytomegalovirus infection. TCRdb recomputed calls from the reads with MiXCR, one row per CDR3 protein. The sample lists approximately 550,000 distinct CDR3 sequences; 16% were seen once. What was sequenced was CD8+ T cells from PBMCs. These receptors all come from a human donor in good health (CMV status not recorded). Some clones in this sample may be carry-over from other donors' samples.

The CDR3 coding sequence is TGTGCCAGCAGTGAGCGGGGGGGACAAGATACGCAGTATTTT. Translating gives CASSERGGQDTQYF. This chain links TRBV6-4 with TRBJ2-3; 9 nucleotides agree with TRBD2. Trimming took 3 bases from V and 5 from J; bases not matched to a gene: 3. The CDR3 runs 14 residues. Germline values: CDR1 MRHNA, CDR2 SNTAGT.

The table lists this clonotype with a count of one. Without the conserved terminal phenylalanine or tryptophan, this CDR3 likely stems from a read error. The chain combines TRBV20-1 with TRBJ2-1, with D unclear. Trimming left V 0 bases short and J 0 bases short, with 12 bases between. Germline loops: CDR1 DFQATT, CDR2 SNEGSKA (reference sequence). The CDR3 has 16 amino acids. The CDR3 nucleotides are TGCAGTGCTAGAGATCTTATGGGAATCTCCTACAATGAGCAGTTCTTA. Protein product: CSARDLMGISYNEQFL.

About this clonotype: The CDR3 does not end in the conserved phenylalanine or tryptophan, so this is likely a read error. This chain joins TRBV7-9 and TRBJ2-1, with D unclear. The CDR3 has 16 amino acids. Trimming took off 1 base at V and 5 bases at J, with 15 bases between the two ends. Germline values: CDR1 SEHNR, CDR2 FQNEAQ (reference sequence). The DNA of the CDR3 is TGTGCCAGCAGCTTAGATAGCCCCCCGATCGACAATGAGCAGTTCTTA. This encodes CASSLDSPPIDNEQFL.

The sample holds a few counts of this clonotype. The chain combines TRBV5-4 with TRBJ1-1, with D possibly being TRBD1 (5 bases). Germline V CDR1 and CDR2: SGHNT, YYREEE (reference sequence). V lost 4 bases, J lost 7 bases, and 23 bases lay in between. This CDR3 spans 16 amino acids. CDR3 residues: CASSTNEGIGRGEAFF. CDR3 DNA: TGTGCCAGCAGCACGAATGAGGGTATCGGAAGGGGTGAAGCTTTCTTT. The full variable domain, in which reference TRBV5-4 and TRBJ1-1 provide the parts outside the CDR3, is ETGVTQSPTHLIKTRGQQVTLRCSSQSGHNTVSWYQQALGQGPQFIFQYYREEENGRGNFPPRFSGLQFPNYSSELNVNALELDDSALYLCASSTNEGIGRGEAFFGQGTRLTVV.

The chain joins TRBV7-3 to TRBJ2-3; possibly TRBD1 for D (6 bases). V lost 4 bases and J lost 2, with 19 bases in between. Germline-derived CDR1 and CDR2 are SGHTA and FQGTGA. This CDR3 has 17 amino acids. For the CDR3, the DNA is TGTGCCAGCAGCTCCCGACCACGGACAGAGATCACAGATACGCAGTATTTT. Protein sequence: CASSSRPRTEITDTQYF.

The chain employs TRBV4-2 and TRBJ2-1, with a weak D call TRBD1 (5 bases). The CDR3 sequence is 14 residues long. The ends were cut back, 4 bases at V and 8 bases at J, with 15 bases in the middle. The germline V gene has CDR1 LGHNA and CDR2 YNFKEQ. The CDR3: CASSLEARADEQFF. As DNA, the CDR3 is TGTGCCAGCAGCCTCGAGGCCAGGGCGGATGAGCAGTTCTTC.

Comment on this clonotype: This could be a read error, since a much larger clone is one nucleotide away. The conserved closing phenylalanine or tryptophan is absent in this CDR3, likely reflecting a read error. The chain recombines TRBV7-3 with TRBJ2-1, with no clear D. The CDR3 covers 10 residues. Germline CDR1 is SGHTA and CDR2 is FQGTGA. V was cut by 7 bases and J by 6 bases, with 4 bases left in between. Written as DNA, the CDR3 is TGTGCCAGCACCCGCAATGAGCAGTTCTTA. It codes for CASTRNEQFL.

The chain uses TRBV19 and TRBJ2-5, with D unclear. The CDR3 is 13 amino acids. Trimming took 6 bases from V and 5 from J, leaving 13 bases between them. Germline V CDR1 and CDR2: LNHDA, SQIVND (reference sequence). The CDR3 DNA reads as TGTGCCAGTAGCAGCGTAGGATCGGAGACCCAGTACTTC. The encoded protein is CASSSVGSETQYF. The full variable domain, rest sourced from reference TRBV19 and TRBJ2-5, is DGGITQSPKYLFRKEGQNVTLSCEQNLNHDAMYWYRQDPGQGLRLIYYSQIVNDFQKGDIAEGYSVSREKKESFPLTVTSAQKNPTAFYLCASSSVGSETQYFGPGTRLLVL.

Many counts were recorded for this clonotype. The V call is TRBV6-1, the J call TRBJ2-7, with D uncertain. The CDR3 is 14 amino acids. Trimming left V 2 bases short and J 1 base short, with 9 bases between. Germline V gives CDR1 MNHNS, CDR2 SASEGT. The CDR3 DNA follows: TGTGCCAGCAGTGAATTGACAAAGTCCTACGAGCAGTACTTC. This sequence encodes CASSELTKSYEQYF.

This clonotype was found many times. J is TRBJ2-7 and V is TRBV7-9, with 7 bases fitting TRBD1. CDR3 length equals 16 residues. CDR1 and CDR2 (germline): SEHNR, FQNEAQ (reference sequence). V lost 2 bases and J lost 3; bases outside the gene matches: 10. The CDR3 is CASSLTVAGTDYEQYF. CDR3 coding DNA: TGTGCCAGCAGCTTAACCGTCGCCGGGACAGACTACGAGCAGTACTTC.

The J gene is TRBJ1-5, the V gene TRBV11-2; D is ambiguous. V shed 0 bases and J shed 1 base, with 7 bases lying between them. The V gene's germline CDR1 is SGHAT and CDR2 FQNNGV. The CDR3 contains 15 residues. Written as DNA, the CDR3 is TGTGCCAGCAGCTTAGAAGGGTGGAGCAATCAGCCCCAGCATTTT. This sequence encodes CASSLEGWSNQPQHF.

This clonotype was recorded many times. The rearrangement links TRBV6-5 to TRBJ2-2, with a tentative D call TRBD1 (6 bases). The V end lost 5 bases, the J end lost 1 base, and 14 bases lay between the germline ends. The CDR3 loop spans 16 amino acids. From germline, CDR1 is MNHEY and CDR2 SVGAGI. CDR3 protein: CASSPRSTGNTGELFF. DNA for the CDR3: TGTGCCAGCAGTCCGCGGTCGACAGGGAACACCGGGGAGCTGTTTTTT.

The rearrangement uses TRBV5-5 and TRBJ2-6; D is possibly TRBD1 (5 bases). Germline V gene sequence: CDR1 SGHKS, CDR2 YYEKEE (reference sequence). The CDR3 extends over 15 amino acids. Trimming left V 0 bases short and J 4 bases short, with 8 bases between. CDR3: CASSLEGPGANVLTF. DNA of the CDR3: TGTGCCAGCAGCTTGGAGGGGCCCGGGGCCAACGTCCTGACTTTC.

This clonotype came up many times. The V call is TRBV19, the J call TRBJ2-2, with a tentative D call TRBD1 (6 bases). Trimming cost V 4 bases and J 4 bases, with 16 bases left between them. CDR3 length equals 16 residues. The germline CDR1 and CDR2 sequences are LNHDA and SQIVND (reference sequence). CDR3 region: CASSRTRDTLTGELFF. Here the CDR3 DNA reads TGTGCCAGTAGTAGAACCCGGGACACTCTCACCGGGGAGCTGTTTTTT.

There are many counts of this clonotype. The chain employs TRBV19 and TRBJ2-1, with D unclear. Germline assignment: CDR1 LNHDA and CDR2 SQIVND (reference sequence). V lost 1 base and J lost 2, with 6 bases in between. The length of the CDR3 is 14 residues. The CDR3 DNA sequence: TGTGCCAGTAGTATAGTTGCAGCCTACAATGAGCAGTTCTTC. Amino acid sequence: CASSIVAAYNEQFF.

The chain joins TRBV10-3 to TRBJ1-2, with D possibly being TRBD1 (5 bases). The CDR3 covers 13 residues. V lost 0 bases and J lost 5, with 7 bases in between. Germline CDR1 ENHRY, CDR2 SYGVKD. In DNA form, the CDR3 reads TGTGCCATCAGTGAGTCCCAGGGATATGGCTACACCTTC. It translates to CAISESQGYGYTF.

This chain links TRBV2 with TRBJ2-1; 9 bases are a match to TRBD1. This CDR3 has 14 amino acids. The V segment lost 8 bases and the J segment 9 bases; nucleotides outside the gene matches: 11. Germline V gene sequence: CDR1 SNHLY, CDR2 FYNNEI. CDR3 nucleotide sequence: TGTGCCAGCCTTCCAGGACAGGGGTTTAGTGAGCAGTTCTTC. Its protein product is CASLPGQGFSEQFF.

The sample holds many counts of this clonotype. V and J are TRBV4-2 and TRBJ2-2, with TRBD1 matching over 7 bases. Germline lookup yields CDR1 LGHNA and CDR2 YNFKEQ. This CDR3 contains 22 residues. V was clipped by 0 bases and J by 0 bases; unmatched bases: 19. The CDR3 nucleotides are TGTGCCAGCAGCCAAGATCTTGTGTTGTCCAGGGGGATCTCCTCGAACACCGGGGAGCTGTTTTTT. Its translation: CASSQDLVLSRGISSNTGELFF.

This clonotype has only a few counts. The V call is TRBV20-1, the J call TRBJ1-5; no definite D call. Germline lookup yields CDR1 DFQATT and CDR2 SNEGSKA (reference sequence). CDR3 length equals 16 residues. V shed 2 bases and J shed 3 bases, with 17 bases lying between them. The CDR3 nucleotides are TGCAGTGCTAGATGGTCGGGATACAACCACAATCAGCCCCAGCATTTT. Encoded protein: CSARWSGYNHNQPQHF.

In this sample, this clonotype turned up many times. The chain has TRBV12-3 or TRBV12-4 and TRBJ2-3; 9 bases are a match to TRBD1. The ends lost 6 bases at V and 6 bases at J; junction bases unmatched: 10. CDR3 size: 15 residues. CDR3 DNA sequence: TGTGCCAGCAGACCTCCGGGACAGGGCGGGGATACGCAGTATTTT. Its translation: CASRPPGQGGDTQYF.

This clonotype was seen only a few times. V gene TRBV6-1 combines with J gene TRBJ1-3; TRBD1 agrees at 7 bases. Germline CDR1 and CDR2: MNHNS and SASEGT. The V segment lost 7 bases and the J segment 6 bases; nucleotides outside the gene matches: 6. This CDR3 is 13 amino acids long. The CDR3 sequence: CASNRQGENTIYF. In DNA, the CDR3 is TGTGCCAGCAACCGACAGGGCGAAAACACCATATATTTT.

This clonotype turned up a few times. The chain links TRBV10-3 to TRBJ2-1, with TRBD2 as a possible D gene (6 bases). CDR3 size: 16 residues. Trimming pared 6 bases from V and 9 bases from J, leaving 24 bases between. The germline gives CDR1 ENHRY, CDR2 SYGVKD. As DNA, the CDR3 is TGTGCCATCAGGGAAACGGGGGAACAAATTCTAGGTGAGCAGTTCTTC. It yields the protein CAIRETGEQILGEQFF.

This clonotype has a count of ten or more. The chain joins TRBV12-3 or TRBV12-4 to TRBJ1-3; perhaps TRBD1 as D (5 bases). V was cut by 7 bases and J by 4 bases, with 20 bases left in between. There are 16 residues in the CDR3. The CDR3 DNA follows: TGTGCCAGCATCCTCGGGGCTACCTCGAGAGGAAACACCATATATTTT. Encoded protein: CASILGATSRGNTIYF.

The sample holds many counts of this clonotype. The genes are TRBV6-5 and TRBJ1-2; D is perhaps TRBD1 (6 bases). V lost 4 bases and J lost 2, with 14 bases in between. CDR1 and CDR2 from the germline V gene are MNHEY and SVGAGI. There are 15 residues in the CDR3. CDR3 protein: CASSSVDRTNYGYTF. CDR3 sequence (DNA): TGTGCCAGCAGTTCCGTCGACAGGACCAACTATGGCTACACCTTC.

Concerning this clonotype: It is likely a read error, because the conserved phenylalanine at the end of the CDR3 is missing. This chain joins TRBV4-1 and TRBJ2-1, with D maybe TRBD2 (6 bases). Germline CDR1 is MGHRA and CDR2 is YSYEKL. This CDR3 contains 17 residues. The CDR3 region is CASSQEGSGSSYNEQFL. For the CDR3, the DNA is TGTGCCAGCAGCCAAGAGGGTAGCGGCAGCTCCTACAATGAGCAGTTCTTA.

The V call is TRBV28, the J call TRBJ2-7; TRBD1 matches at 9 bases. Germline CDR1 is MDHEN and CDR2 is SYDVKM. The CDR3 is made up of 15 amino acids. Losses at the gene ends were 2 bases for V and 4 bases for J; bases not matched to a gene: 6. As DNA, the CDR3 is TGTGCCAGCAGTTTAGAAGGGACAGGGAAATACGAGCAGTACTTC. This encodes CASSLEGTGKYEQYF.

This clonotype showed up many times. The chain is built from TRBV12-3 or TRBV12-4 and TRBJ2-5; 9 positions match TRBD1. The CDR3 runs to 16 residues. V gave up 1 base and J gave up 0 bases; unmatched junction bases: 3. This CDR3 is CASSLEQGAYQETQYF. The CDR3 DNA is TGTGCCAGCAGTTTAGAACAGGGGGCTTACCAAGAGACCCAGTACTTC.

The chain uses TRBV9 and TRBJ2-1; 12 positions match TRBD2. This CDR3 comprises 17 residues. In germline, CDR1 is SGDLS, CDR2 YYNGEE. V trimming: 3 bases; J trimming: 7 bases; junction bases outside the gene matches: 11. The CDR3 nucleotides are TGTGCCAGCAGCGAGAGGGGTACTAGCGGGAGGACGAATGAGCAGTTCTTC. Protein product: CASSERGTSGRTNEQFF.

Notes on this clonotype: No conserved phenylalanine or tryptophan is present at the end of the CDR3, so a read error is the likely explanation. This chain uses TRBV7-9 with TRBJ2-1; D not certain. The CDR3 is made up of 13 amino acids. Trimming shortened V by 2 bases and J by 8 bases, and 10 bases separated the two germline ends. CDR1 and CDR2 (germline): SEHNR, FQNEAQ (reference sequence). The CDR3 coding sequence is TGTGCCAGCAGCTTACCCGATCGGGATGAGCAGTTCTTA. It encodes CASSLPDRDEQFL.

This clonotype was recorded many times. The chain is built from TRBV6-1 and TRBJ1-6; D gene uncertain. The CDR3 is 18 amino acids. V was trimmed by 8 bases and J by 5 bases, leaving 25 bases between them. Germline V gene data show CDR1 as MNHNS and CDR2 as SASEGT. CDR3 amino acids: CASCHDTLVGANNSPLHF. In DNA form, the CDR3 reads TGTGCCAGCTGTCATGATACGCTCGTAGGAGCAAATAATTCACCCCTCCACTTT.

Worth noting for this clonotype: This clone may be a read error of a much larger clone one base away. The rearrangement uses TRBV19 and TRBJ2-5; 7 nucleotides align to TRBD1. The CDR3 is 14 residues long. Germline V gene sequence: CDR1 LNHDA, CDR2 SQIVND (reference sequence). Here the CDR3 DNA reads TGTGCCGGTAGTTCCGACAGGGAGCAAGAGACCCAGTACTTC. This gives the protein CAGSSDREQETQYF.

The rearrangement joins TRBV12-3 or TRBV12-4 to TRBJ1-2, with TRBD1 matching over 10 bases. J lost 6 bases, V lost 10 bases, and 5 bases had no gene match. This CDR3 contains 12 residues. The CDR3 loop reads CATIGQGDGYTF. The CDR3 coding sequence is TGTGCCACCATCGGACAGGGGGATGGCTACACCTTC.